Listed here are 6 T cell receptor beta chains from one sample, sequenced in a study of T cell responses to AZD1222 COVID-19 vaccine. Some clones are missing from TCRdb's copy, which holds only in-frame ones; the method was immunoSEQ multiplex PCR. The sample has approximately 92,000 clones; roughly 90% are singletons. Source: peripheral blood, taken on day 0 of AZD1222 vaccination. The source is an adult in good health.

V gene TRBV4-3 combines with J gene TRBJ2-7, with 7 bases identical to TRBD2. CDR1 LGHNA and CDR2 YSLEER come from the germline V gene. The CDR3 totals 15 residues. V dropped 1 base and J dropped 1; count of bases not matched to a gene: 4. CDR3: CASSQGAGESYEQYF. The CDR3, as DNA: TGCGCCAGCAGCCAAGGGGCGGGGGAGTCCTACGAGCAGTACTTC.

The V call is TRBV7-2, the J call TRBJ1-2, with 7 bases identical to TRBD1. CDR1 and CDR2 (germline): SGHTA, FQGNSA. This CDR3 has 15 residues. V shed 1 base and J 7 bases; nucleotides not matched to a gene: 9. CDR3 sequence reads: CASSLDLGTALGYTF. The CDR3 DNA is TGTGCCAGCAGCTTAGATCTCGGGACAGCTCTTGGCTACACCTTC.

The chain has TRBV5-1 and TRBJ2-3; no firm D call. Germline assignment: CDR1 SGHRS and CDR2 YFSETQ. This CDR3 is built from 12 residues. V was cut by 3 bases and J by 6 bases, with 8 bases left in between. In nucleotides, the CDR3 is TGCGCCAGCAGCTACAGTGGTGATACGCAGTATTTT. It specifies CASSYSGDTQYF.

This chain joins TRBV5-6 and TRBJ2-3; 7 positions agree with TRBD1. Germline V gene data show CDR1 as SGHDT and CDR2 as YYEEEE. This CDR3 spans 15 amino acids. V dropped 2 bases and J dropped 4; count of bases not matched to a gene: 7. The CDR3 DNA is TGTGCCAGCAGCTTAAGGGGGCCCGCACCAGATACGCAGTATTTT. Amino acids: CASSLRGPAPDTQYF. Using reference TRBV5-6 and TRBJ2-3 for the parts outside the CDR3, the full variable domain is DAGVTQSPTHLIKTRGQQVTLRCSPKSGHDTVSWYQQALGQGPQFIFQYYEEEERQRGNFPDRFSGHQFPNYSSELNVNALLLGDSALYLCASSLRGPAPDTQYFGPGTRLTVL.

This chain joins TRBV3-1 (or the pseudogene TRBV3-2) and TRBJ2-7, with 8 bases that match TRBD1. The CDR3 runs to 15 residues. Unmatched junction bases numbered 7, after V lost 5 bases and J lost 1 base. Germline CDR1 reads LGHDT; CDR2 reads YNNKEL (reference sequence). The CDR3 region is CASSTSRTGSYEQYF. The CDR3 DNA is TGTGCCAGCAGCACTTCGCGGACAGGGTCCTACGAGCAGTACTTC.

The V call is TRBV18, the J call TRBJ2-7; 11 bases are shared with TRBD1. The ends lost 2 bases at V and 7 bases at J; junction bases unmatched: 10. Germline lookup yields CDR1 KGHSH and CDR2 LQKENI. This CDR3 contains 16 residues. The chain's CDR3 is CASSPGDRGALWEQYF. The CDR3 DNA reads as TGTGCCAGCTCACCAGGGGACAGGGGGGCTCTCTGGGAGCAGTACTTC. The full variable domain, with the rest looked up from reference TRBV18 and TRBJ2-7, is NAGVMQNPRHLVRRRGQEARLRCSPMKGHSHVYWYRQLPEEGLKFMVYLQKENIIDESGMPKERFSAEFPKEGPSILRIQQVVRGDSAAYFCASSPGDRGALWEQYFGPGTRLTVT.